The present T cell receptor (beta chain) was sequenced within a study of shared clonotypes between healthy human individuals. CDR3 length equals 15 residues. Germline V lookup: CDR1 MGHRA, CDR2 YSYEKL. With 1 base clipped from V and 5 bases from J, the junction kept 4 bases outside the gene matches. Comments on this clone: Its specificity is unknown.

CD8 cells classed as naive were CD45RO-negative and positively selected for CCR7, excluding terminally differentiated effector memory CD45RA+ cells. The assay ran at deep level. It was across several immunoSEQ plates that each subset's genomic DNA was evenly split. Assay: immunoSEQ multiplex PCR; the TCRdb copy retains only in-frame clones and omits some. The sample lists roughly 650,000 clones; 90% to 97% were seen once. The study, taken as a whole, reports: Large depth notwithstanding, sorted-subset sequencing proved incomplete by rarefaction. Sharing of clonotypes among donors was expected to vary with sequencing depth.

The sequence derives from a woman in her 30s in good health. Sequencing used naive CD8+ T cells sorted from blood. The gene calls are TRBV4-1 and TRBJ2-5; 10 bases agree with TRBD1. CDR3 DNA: TGCGCCAGCAGCCAAGGACAGGGGGCGGGGGAGACCCAGTACTTC. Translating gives CASSQGQGAGETQYF.